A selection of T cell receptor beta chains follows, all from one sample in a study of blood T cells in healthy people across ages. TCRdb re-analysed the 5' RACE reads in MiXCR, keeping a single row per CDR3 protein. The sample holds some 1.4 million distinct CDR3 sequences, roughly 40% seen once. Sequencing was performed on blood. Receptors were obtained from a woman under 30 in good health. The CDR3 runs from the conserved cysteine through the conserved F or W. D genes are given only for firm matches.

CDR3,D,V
CATGRGTEQFF,TRBD2,TRBV10-3
CSGLSGGRETQYF,TRBD2,TRBV20-1
CSVKRTGEDSPLHF,TRBD1,TRBV29-1
CASSNSETQYF,.,TRBV7-2
CATKPGQAGGGIQYF,TRBD2,TRBV6-6
CASSPGGSLGGELFF,.,TRBV3-1
CASSAGLAGVRFF,TRBD2,TRBV5-6
CASRGATGELFF,.,TRBV25-1
CASSLGRTPLGDTQYF,.,TRBV7-2
CASSVTSGGMETQYF,TRBD2,TRBV5-1
CASSQGWQTNYGYTF,.,TRBV3-1
CASSPRVGSGSEQYF,TRBD2,TRBV11-2
CSAERRDGYNEQFF,.,TRBV20-1
CATSRDPNGGYEQYF,.,TRBV15